These 2 T cell receptor beta chains were all obtained from the same sample, sequenced in a study of shared clonotypes between healthy human individuals. The data were produced by immunoSEQ multiplex PCR, yet TCRdb's version contains in-frame clones alone and is incomplete. The repertoire includes around 2.1 million clones, 85% to 95% of them detected once, and roughly 1.7% sits in the top ten. CD45RO-negative cells were positively selected for CCR7, leaving out terminally differentiated effector memory CD45RA+ cells. The sequencing input was naive CD8+ T cells from PBMCs. Every receptor here comes from a man aged 18 to 29 in good health. Some clones in this sample may be carry-over from other donors' samples.

As regards this clone: Within the sample, other DNA sequences also encode this same CDR3. The chain employs TRBV28 and TRBJ2-7; no firm D call. V lost 2 bases and J 7 bases, leaving 6 bases between the germline ends. Germline loops: CDR1 MDHEN, CDR2 SYDVKM. The CDR3 runs 11 residues. This CDR3 reads CASSLSREQYF. The CDR3 DNA reads TGTGCCAGCAGTTTAAGTAGGGAGCAGTACTTC.

V usage is TRBV29-1 and J usage is TRBJ2-7; 9 nucleotides align to TRBD2. Trimming at V came to 5 bases and at J to 3 bases, leaving 2 bases not matched to a gene. CDR3 length: 12 residues. Germline V gene data show CDR1 as SQVTM and CDR2 as ANQGSEA. The CDR3 region is CSVYSGSYEQYF. In nucleotides, the CDR3 is TGCAGCGTTTATAGCGGGAGCTACGAGCAGTACTTC.